The sequence of this T cell receptor (beta chain) was determined in a study of metastatic and nonmetastatic thyroid tumors. At the level of the study: Repertoires from malignant and benign thyroid patients were compared across blood and tumor or nodule tissue.

Each patient went into thyroid surgery without having received any treatment. Comments on this clone: Its antigen is unknown.

Using MiXCR, TCRdb re-called clones from the PCR reads. Of more than 20,000 clones in the sample, about a third were seen once. CDR1 is MNHNS, CDR2 SASEGT, per germline. This CDR3 region has 13 residues. Deletions cut 6 bases from V and 2 bases from J, with 8 bases between. Study outcomes and limitations: For both blood and tumor, malignant thyroid tumors reportedly showed significantly higher TCR beta diversity than benign nodules did.

This chain links TRBV6-1 with TRBJ1-5; no definite D call. This receptor was obtained from a male donor with papillary thyroid cancer or a benign thyroid nodule (not recorded which). Some clones in this sample may be carry-over from other donors' samples. Material for sequencing was blood. The CDR3 nucleotides are TGTGCCAGCAGAGGCGTGGGCAATCAGCCCCAGCATTTT. Its translation is CASRGVGNQPQHF.